This T cell receptor beta chain was sequenced in a study of cytomegalovirus exposure and HLA in healthy donors. V gave up 3 bases and J gave up 0 bases, with 9 bases separating them. Germline CDR1 and CDR2: ENHRY and SYGVKD. The CDR3 has 15 amino acids. Vbeta (60) and Jbeta (13) primers were used in the PCR. TCRdb's table, derived via immunoSEQ multiplex PCR, lists solely in-frame clones and lacks some. The profile covers 150,000 to 200,000 clones, with roughly 79% appearing a single time and around 7% taken by the ten largest. Study-wide findings and caveats: A later analysis linked roughly 17,000 TCR beta sequences to HLA alleles at 0.05 false discovery rate.

On this clone itself: Its antigen is currently unknown.

This sequence joins TRBV10-3 and TRBJ1-5, with D uncertain. This TCR was sampled from a woman aged 40 to 50 in good health and CMV-seropositive. Sequencing used PBMCs. The CDR3 here is CAISDGQDSNQPQHF. DNA for the CDR3: TGTGCCATCAGTGATGGGCAGGATAGCAATCAGCCCCAGCATTTT.